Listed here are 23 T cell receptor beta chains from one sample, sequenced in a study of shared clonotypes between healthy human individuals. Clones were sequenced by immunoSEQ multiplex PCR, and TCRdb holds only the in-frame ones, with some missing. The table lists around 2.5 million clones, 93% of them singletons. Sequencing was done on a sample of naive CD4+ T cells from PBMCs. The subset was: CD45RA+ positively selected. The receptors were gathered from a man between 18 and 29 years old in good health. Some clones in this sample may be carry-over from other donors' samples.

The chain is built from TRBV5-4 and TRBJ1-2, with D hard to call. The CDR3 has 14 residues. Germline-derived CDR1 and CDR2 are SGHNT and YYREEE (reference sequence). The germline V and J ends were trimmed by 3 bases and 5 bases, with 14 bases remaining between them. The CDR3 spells CASSSAGVGYGYTF. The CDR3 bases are TGTGCCAGCAGCTCAGCCGGAGTGGGGTATGGCTACACCTTC. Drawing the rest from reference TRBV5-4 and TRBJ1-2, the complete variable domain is ETGVTQSPTHLIKTRGQQVTLRCSSQSGHNTVSWYQQALGQGPQFIFQYYREEENGRGNFPPRFSGLQFPNYSSELNVNALELDDSALYLCASSSAGVGYGYTFGSGTRLTVV.

CDR3 DNA: TGTGCCAGCAGTGAGCGGCTAGCGGAAAACCCCAGCACAGATACGCAGTATTTT. It is translated as CASSERLAENPSTDTQYF. The rearrangement links TRBV2 to TRBJ2-3, with TRBD2 matching over 7 bases. This CDR3 region has 18 residues. V lost 3 bases, J lost 0 bases, and 12 bases stayed unmatched. Germline-derived CDR1 and CDR2 are SNHLY and FYNNEI.

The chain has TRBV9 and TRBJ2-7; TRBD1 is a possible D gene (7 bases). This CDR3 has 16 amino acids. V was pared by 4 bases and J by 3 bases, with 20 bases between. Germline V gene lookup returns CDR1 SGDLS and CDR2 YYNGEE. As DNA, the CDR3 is TGTGCCAGCAGCCCCATCGGAGGGGGCAGAGGCTACGAGCAGTACTTC. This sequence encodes CASSPIGGGRGYEQYF.

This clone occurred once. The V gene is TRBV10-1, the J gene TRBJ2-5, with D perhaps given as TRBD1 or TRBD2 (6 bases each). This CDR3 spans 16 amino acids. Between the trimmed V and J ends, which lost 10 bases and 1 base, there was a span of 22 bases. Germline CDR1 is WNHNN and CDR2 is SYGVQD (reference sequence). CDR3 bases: TGCGCCACCCCGACGGGGGCAGGGGCTACCCAAGAGACCCAGTACTTC. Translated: CATPTGAGATQETQYF.

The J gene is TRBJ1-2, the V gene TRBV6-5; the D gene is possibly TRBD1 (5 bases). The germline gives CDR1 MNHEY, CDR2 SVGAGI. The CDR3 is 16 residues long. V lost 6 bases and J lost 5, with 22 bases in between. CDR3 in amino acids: CASSYPPRDPGYGYTF. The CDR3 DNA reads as TGTGCCAGCAGCTACCCGCCCCGGGACCCCGGTTATGGCTACACCTTC.

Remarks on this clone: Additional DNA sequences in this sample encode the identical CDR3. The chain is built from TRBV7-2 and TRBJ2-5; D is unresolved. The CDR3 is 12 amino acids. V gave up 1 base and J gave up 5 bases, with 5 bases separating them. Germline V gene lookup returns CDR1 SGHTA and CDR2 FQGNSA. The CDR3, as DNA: TGTGCCAGCAGCTTAGGGCCCGAGACCCAGTACTTC. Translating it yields CASSLGPETQYF.

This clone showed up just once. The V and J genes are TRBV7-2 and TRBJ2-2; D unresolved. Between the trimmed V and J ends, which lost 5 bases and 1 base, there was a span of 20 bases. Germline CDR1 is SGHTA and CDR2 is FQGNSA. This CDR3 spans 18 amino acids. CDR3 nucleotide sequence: TGTGCCAGCAGCCTCAGACCTGCTAGTGTGCTGAACACCGGGGAGCTGTTTTTT. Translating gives CASSLRPASVLNTGELFF.

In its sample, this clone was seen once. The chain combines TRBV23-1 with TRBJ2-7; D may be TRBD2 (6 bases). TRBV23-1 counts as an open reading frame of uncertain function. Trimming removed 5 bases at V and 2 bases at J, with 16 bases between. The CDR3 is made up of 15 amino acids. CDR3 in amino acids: CASSSPRRDAYEQYF. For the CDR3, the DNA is TGCGCCAGCAGTTCCCCCCGGCGGGATGCCTACGAGCAGTACTTC.

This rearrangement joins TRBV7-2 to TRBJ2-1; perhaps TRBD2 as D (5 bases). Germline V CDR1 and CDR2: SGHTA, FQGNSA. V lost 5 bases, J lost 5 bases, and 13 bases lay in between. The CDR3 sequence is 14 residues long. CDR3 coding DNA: TGTGCCAGCAGCCTTATCCGGGAAAACAATGAGCAGTTCTTC. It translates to CASSLIRENNEQFF.

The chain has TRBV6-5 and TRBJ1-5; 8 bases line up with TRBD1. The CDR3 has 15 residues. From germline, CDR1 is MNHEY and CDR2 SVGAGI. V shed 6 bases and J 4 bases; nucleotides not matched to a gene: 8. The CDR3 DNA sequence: TGTGCCAGCAGCGCGGACAGGGCATATAATCAGCCCCAGCATTTT. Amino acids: CASSADRAYNQPQHF.

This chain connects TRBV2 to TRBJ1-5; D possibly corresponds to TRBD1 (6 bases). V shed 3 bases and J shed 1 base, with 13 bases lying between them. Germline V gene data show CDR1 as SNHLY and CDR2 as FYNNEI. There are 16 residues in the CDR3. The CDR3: CASSDQGKFSNQPQHF. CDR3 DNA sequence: TGTGCCAGCAGTGATCAGGGGAAATTCAGCAATCAGCCCCAGCATTTT.

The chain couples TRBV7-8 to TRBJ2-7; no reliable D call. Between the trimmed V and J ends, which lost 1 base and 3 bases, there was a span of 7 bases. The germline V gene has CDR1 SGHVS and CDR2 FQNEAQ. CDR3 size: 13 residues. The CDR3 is CASSLEGNYEQYF. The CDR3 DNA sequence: TGTGCCAGCAGCTTAGAGGGAAACTACGAGCAGTACTTC.

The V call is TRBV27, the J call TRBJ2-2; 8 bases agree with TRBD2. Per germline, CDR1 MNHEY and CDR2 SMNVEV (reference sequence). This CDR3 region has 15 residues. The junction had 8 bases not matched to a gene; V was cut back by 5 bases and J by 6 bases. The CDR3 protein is CASSPGRAMSGELFF. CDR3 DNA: TGTGCCAGCAGTCCCGGGAGGGCCATGTCCGGGGAGCTGTTTTTT.

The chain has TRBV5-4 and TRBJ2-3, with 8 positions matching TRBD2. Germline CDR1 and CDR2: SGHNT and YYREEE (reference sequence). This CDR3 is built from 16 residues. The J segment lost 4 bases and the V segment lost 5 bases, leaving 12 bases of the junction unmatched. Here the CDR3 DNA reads TGTGCCAGCAGTTTGCCCAGCGGGGGAGACGCAGATACGCAGTATTTT. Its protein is CASSLPSGGDADTQYF. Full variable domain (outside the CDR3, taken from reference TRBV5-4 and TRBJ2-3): ETGVTQSPTHLIKTRGQQVTLRCSSQSGHNTVSWYQQALGQGPQFIFQYYREEENGRGNFPPRFSGLQFPNYSSELNVNALELDDSALYLCASSLPSGGDADTQYFGPGTRLTVL.

CDR3 sequence reads: CASSPSSGRRWRETQYF. Here the CDR3 DNA reads TGTGCCAGCAGCCCCAGCAGCGGGAGAAGGTGGAGAGAGACCCAGTACTTC. The V call is TRBV21-1, the J call TRBJ2-5; the D call of TRBD2 is as the table states it, not checked on the DNA. TRBV21-1 has pseudogene status. There are 17 residues in the CDR3.

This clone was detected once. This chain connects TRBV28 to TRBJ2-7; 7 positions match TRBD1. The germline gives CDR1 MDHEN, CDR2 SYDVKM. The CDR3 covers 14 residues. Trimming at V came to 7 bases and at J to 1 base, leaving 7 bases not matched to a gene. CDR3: CASTMGQSSYEQYF. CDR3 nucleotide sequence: TGTGCCAGCACCATGGGACAGTCTTCCTACGAGCAGTACTTC.

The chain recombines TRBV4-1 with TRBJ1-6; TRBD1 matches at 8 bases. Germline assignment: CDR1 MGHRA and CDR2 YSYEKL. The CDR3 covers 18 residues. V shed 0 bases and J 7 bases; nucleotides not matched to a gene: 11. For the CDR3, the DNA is TGCGCCAGCAGCCAAGAATTCAGACAGGGGTGGCAAAATTCACCCCTCCACTTT. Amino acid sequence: CASSQEFRQGWQNSPLHF.

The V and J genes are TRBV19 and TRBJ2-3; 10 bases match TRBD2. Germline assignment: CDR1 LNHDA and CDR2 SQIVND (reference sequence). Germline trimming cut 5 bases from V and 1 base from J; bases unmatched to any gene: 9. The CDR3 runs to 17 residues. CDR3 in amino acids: CASSPASLAGGTDTQYF. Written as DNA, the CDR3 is TGTGCCAGTAGTCCGGCTTCTCTAGCGGGGGGCACAGATACGCAGTATTTT.

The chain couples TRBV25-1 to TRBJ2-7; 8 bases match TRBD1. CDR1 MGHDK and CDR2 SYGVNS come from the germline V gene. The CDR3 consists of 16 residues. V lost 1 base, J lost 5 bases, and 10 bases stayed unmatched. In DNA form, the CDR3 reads TGTGCCAGCAGTGAATTCGGTGGGACAGGCAACAACGAGCAGTACTTC. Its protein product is CASSEFGGTGNNEQYF.

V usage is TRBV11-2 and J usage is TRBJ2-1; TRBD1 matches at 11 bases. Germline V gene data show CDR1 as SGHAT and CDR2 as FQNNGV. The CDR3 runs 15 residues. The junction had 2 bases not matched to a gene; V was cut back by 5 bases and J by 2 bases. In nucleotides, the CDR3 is TGTGCCAGCAGCCAGGACAGGGGGCCCTACAATGAGCAGTTCTTC. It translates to CASSQDRGPYNEQFF.

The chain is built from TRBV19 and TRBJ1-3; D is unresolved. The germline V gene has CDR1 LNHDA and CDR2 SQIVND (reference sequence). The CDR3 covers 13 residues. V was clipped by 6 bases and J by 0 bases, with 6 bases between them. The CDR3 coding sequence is TGTGCCAGTAGCTCCAACTCTGGAAACACCATATATTTT. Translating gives CASSSNSGNTIYF. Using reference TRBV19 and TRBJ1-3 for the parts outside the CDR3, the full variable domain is DGGITQSPKYLFRKEGQNVTLSCEQNLNHDAMYWYRQDPGQGLRLIYYSQIVNDFQKGDIAEGYSVSREKKESFPLTVTSAQKNPTAFYLCASSSNSGNTIYFGEGSWLTVV.

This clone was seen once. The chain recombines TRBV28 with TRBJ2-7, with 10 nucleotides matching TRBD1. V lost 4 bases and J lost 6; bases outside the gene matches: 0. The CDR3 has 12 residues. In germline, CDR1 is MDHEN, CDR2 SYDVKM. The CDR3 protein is CASSWDRGEQYF. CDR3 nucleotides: TGTGCCAGCAGTTGGGACAGGGGCGAGCAGTACTTC.

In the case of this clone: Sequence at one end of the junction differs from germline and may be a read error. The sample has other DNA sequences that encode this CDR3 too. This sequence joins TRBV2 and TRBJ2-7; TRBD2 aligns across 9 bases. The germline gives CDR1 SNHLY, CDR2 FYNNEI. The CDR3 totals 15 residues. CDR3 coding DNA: TGTGCCAGCAGATACACTAGCGGGCCCACCTATGAGCAGTACTTC. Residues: CASRYTSGPTYEQYF.